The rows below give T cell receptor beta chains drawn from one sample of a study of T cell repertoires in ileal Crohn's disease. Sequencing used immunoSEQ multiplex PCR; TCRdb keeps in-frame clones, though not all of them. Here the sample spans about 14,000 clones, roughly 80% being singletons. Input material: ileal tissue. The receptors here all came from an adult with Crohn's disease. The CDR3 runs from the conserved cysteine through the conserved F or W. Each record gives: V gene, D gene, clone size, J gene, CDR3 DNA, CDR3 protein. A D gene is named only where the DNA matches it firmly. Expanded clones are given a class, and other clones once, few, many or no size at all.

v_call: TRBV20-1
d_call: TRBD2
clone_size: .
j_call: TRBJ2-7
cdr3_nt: TGCAGTGCCGGGGGGAGCGAGCAGTACTTC
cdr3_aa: CSAGGSEQYF

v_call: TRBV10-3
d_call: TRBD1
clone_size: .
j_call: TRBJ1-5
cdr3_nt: TGTGCCATCAGTGAGGGACAGGGGGCGCCCAGCAATCAGCCCCAGCATTTT
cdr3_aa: CAISEGQGAPSNQPQHF

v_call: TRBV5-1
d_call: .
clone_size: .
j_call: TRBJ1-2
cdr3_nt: TGCGCCAGCAGCTTTGGCACGGGGGCGCTTGGGTATGGCTACACCTTC
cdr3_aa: CASSFGTGALGYGYTF

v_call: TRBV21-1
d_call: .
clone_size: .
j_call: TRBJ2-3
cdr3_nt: TGTGCCAGCAGCAAAGATCACCCAGCGGGGTCGCCAGATACGCAGTATTTT
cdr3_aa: CASSKDHPAGSPDTQYF

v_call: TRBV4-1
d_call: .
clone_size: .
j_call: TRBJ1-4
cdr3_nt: TGCGCCAGCAGCCACTCACCTGGACAGCATCTCAATGAAAAACTGTTTTTT
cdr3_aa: CASSHSPGQHLNEKLFF

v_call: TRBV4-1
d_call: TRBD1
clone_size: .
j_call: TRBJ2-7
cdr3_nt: TGCGCCAGCAGCCAACTCTTCGGACAGGTATCCTACGAGCAGTACTTC
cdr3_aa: CASSQLFGQVSYEQYF

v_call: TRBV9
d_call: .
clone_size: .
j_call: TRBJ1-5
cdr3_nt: TGTGCCAGCAGCGATCATCAGCCCCAGCATTTT
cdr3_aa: CASSDHQPQHF

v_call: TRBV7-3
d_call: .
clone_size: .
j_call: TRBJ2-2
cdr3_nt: TGTGCCAGCAGCTTAGATGGGACCTTAACCGGGGAGCTGTTTTTT
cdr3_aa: CASSLDGTLTGELFF

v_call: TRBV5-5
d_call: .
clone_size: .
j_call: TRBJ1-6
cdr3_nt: TGTGCCAGCAGCCTTGTCGCCGACGTAGTCCCAGGCTATGATAATTCACCCCTCCACTTT
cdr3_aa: CASSLVADVVPGYDNSPLHF

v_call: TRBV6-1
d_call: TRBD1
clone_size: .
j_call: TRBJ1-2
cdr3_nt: TGTGCCAGCACCGACCGAGGGACAGGGAATGGCTACACCTTC
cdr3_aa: CASTDRGTGNGYTF

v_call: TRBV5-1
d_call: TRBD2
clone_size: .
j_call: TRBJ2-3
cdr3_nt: TGCGCCAGCAGTCGGGGGGAGAGCACAGATACGCAGTATTTT
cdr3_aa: CASSRGESTDTQYF

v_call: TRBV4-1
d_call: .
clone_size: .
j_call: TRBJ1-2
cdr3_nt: TGCGCCAGCAGCCAAGATTTCAGATCAATAATGGTAAACTATGGCTACACCTTC
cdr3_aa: CASSQDFRSIMVNYGYTF

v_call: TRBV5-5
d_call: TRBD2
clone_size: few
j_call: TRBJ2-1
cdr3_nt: TGTGCCAGCAGCTGGACAGTAGCGGGGGGGCACGATGAGCAGTTCTTC
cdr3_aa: CASSWTVAGGHDEQFF

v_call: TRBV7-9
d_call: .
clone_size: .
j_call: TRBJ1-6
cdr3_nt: TGTGCCAGCAGCCCTGGGAAGGGTAGTTCACCCCTCCACTTT
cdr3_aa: CASSPGKGSSPLHF

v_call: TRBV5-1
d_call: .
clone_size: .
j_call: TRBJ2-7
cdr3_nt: TGCGCCAGCAGCTCAACTTCCTACGAGCAGTACTTC
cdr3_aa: CASSSTSYEQYF

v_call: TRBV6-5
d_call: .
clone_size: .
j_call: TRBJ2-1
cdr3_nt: TGTGCCAGCAGACCCGGAACGTCGGAGTGGGCTGAGCAGTTCTTC
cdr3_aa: CASRPGTSEWAEQFF

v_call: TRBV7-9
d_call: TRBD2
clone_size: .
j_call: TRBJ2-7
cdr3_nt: TGTGCCAGCAGCTCCATAGCGGGGGGGCGCACCGAGCAGTACTTC
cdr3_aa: CASSSIAGGRTEQYF

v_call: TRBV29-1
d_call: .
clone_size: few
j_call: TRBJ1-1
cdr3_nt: TGCAGCACTCAAGAAAAAGAGAACACTGAAGCTTTCTTT
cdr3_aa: CSTQEKENTEAFF

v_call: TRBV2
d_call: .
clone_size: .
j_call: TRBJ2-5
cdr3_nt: TGTGCCAGCAGTCTCACCCAGATCCAAGAGACCCAGTACTTC
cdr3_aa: CASSLTQIQETQYF

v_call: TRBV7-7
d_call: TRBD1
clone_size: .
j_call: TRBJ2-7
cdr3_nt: TGTGCTAGCAGCTTGACAGGGTCCTCCTACGAGCAGTACTTC
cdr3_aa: CASSLTGSSYEQYF

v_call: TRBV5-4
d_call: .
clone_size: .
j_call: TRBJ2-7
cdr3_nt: TGTGCCAGCAGCCGAGGCGGGGGCCTGGCCTACGAGCAGTACTTC
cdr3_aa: CASSRGGGLAYEQYF

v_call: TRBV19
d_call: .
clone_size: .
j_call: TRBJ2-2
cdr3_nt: TGTGCCAGTAGCCATAGACGGGAGCTGTTTTTT
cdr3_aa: CASSHRRELFF

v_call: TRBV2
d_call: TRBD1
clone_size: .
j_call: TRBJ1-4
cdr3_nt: TGTGCCAGCCAGGGGGCACAGGGCATTGAAAAACTGTTTTTT
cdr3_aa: CASQGAQGIEKLFF

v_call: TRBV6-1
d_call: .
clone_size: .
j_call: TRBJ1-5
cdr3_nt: TGTGCCAGCAGTGGGTTAACGGGACGTGGGGGGCCCCAGCATTTT
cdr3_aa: CASSGLTGRGGPQHF

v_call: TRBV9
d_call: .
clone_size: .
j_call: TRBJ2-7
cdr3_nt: TGTGCCAGCAGTGGACGGGGGAGCTCCTACGAGCAGTACTTC
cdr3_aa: CASSGRGSSYEQYF

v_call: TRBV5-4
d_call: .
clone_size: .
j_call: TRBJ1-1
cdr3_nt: TGTGCCAGCAGAAGAGAGGTCGGCCAGGGTGAAGCTTTCTTT
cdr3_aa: CASRREVGQGEAFF

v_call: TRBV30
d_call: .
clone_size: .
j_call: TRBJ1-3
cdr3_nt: TGTGCCTGGAAACAGGGCTCTGGAAACACCATATATTTT
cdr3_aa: CAWKQGSGNTIYF

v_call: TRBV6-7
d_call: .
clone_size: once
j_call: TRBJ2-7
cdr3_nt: TGTGCCAGCAGTTACGTCTACGAGCAGTACTTC
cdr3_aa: CASSYVYEQYF

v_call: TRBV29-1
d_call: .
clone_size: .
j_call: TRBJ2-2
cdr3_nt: TGCAGCGTTGAGGGTGACAGGACCACCGGGGAGCTGTTTTTT
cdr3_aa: CSVEGDRTTGELFF

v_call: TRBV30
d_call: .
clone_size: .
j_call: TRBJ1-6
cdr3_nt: TGTGCCTGGCAGACAGGTTATAATTCACCCCTCCACTTT
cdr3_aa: CAWQTGYNSPLHF

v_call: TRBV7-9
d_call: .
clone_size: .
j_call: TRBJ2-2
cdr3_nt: TGTGCCAGCAGCTTCGGGACAAACACCGGGGAGCTGTTTTTT
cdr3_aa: CASSFGTNTGELFF

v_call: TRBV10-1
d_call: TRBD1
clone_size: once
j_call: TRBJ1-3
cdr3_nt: TGCGCCAGCAGGGACCGGGACAGGGGCTGCGAATCTGGAAACACCATATATTTT
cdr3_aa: CASRDRDRGCESGNTIYF

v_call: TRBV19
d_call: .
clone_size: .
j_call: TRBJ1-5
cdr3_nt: TGTGCCAGTAGTATAGTTCAGGGGCGAGGAGGCAATCAGCCCCAGCATTTT
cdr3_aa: CASSIVQGRGGNQPQHF

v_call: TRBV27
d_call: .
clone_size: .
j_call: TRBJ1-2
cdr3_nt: TGTGCCAGCAGTTTATTGGGGGGGGACTATGGCTACACCTTC
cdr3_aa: CASSLLGGDYGYTF

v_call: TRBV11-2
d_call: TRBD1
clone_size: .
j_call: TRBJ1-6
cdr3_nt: TGTGCCAGCACCCCCGACTCCGGACAGGGGGTTTATAATTCACCCCTCCACTTT
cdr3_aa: CASTPDSGQGVYNSPLHF

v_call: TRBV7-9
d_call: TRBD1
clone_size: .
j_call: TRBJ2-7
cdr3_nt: TGTGCCAGCAGCTTAGTTCAAACAGGGGGCAGGGACGAGCAGTACTTC
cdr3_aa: CASSLVQTGGRDEQYF

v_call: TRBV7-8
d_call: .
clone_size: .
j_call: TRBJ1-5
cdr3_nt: TGTGCCAGCCGAGACAACCTCAATCAGCCCCAGCATTTT
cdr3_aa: CASRDNLNQPQHF

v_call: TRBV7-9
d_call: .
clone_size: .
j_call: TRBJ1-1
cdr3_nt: TGTGCCAGCAGCTTTTTACAGACCACCACTGAAGCTTTCTTT
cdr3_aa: CASSFLQTTTEAFF

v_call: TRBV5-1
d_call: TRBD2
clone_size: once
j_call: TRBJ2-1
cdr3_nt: TGCGCCAGCAGCTTGGGGGGGACTAGCACCTACAATGAGCAGTTCTTC
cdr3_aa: CASSLGGTSTYNEQFF

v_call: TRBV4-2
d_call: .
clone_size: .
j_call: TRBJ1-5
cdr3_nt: TGTGCCAGCAGCCAAGGCTCGGTGGGCTCGCCCCAGCATTTT
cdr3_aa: CASSQGSVGSPQHF

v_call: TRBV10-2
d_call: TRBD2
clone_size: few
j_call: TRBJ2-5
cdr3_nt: TGCGCCAGCAGTGGTGGGGGGGGAGAGACCCAGTACTTC
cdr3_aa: CASSGGGGETQYF

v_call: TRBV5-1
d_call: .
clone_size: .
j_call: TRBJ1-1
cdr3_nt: TGCGCCAGCAGCTTCGGACAGACAGCCCTACGTGGTACTGAAGCTTTCTTT
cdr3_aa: CASSFGQTALRGTEAFF

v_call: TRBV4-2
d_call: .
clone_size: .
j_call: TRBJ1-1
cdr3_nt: TGTGCCAGCAGCCAACGGGGGAACACTGAAGCTTTCTTT
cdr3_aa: CASSQRGNTEAFF

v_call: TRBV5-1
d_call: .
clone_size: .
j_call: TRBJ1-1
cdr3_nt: TGCGCCAGCAGCTCCATGGGGCAGGGCTGGAACACTGAAGCTTTCTTT
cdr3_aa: CASSSMGQGWNTEAFF

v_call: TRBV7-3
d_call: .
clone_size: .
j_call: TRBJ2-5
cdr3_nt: TGTGCCAGCAGCTTAACGGGGGGCCCGGAGACCCAGTACTTC
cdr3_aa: CASSLTGGPETQYF

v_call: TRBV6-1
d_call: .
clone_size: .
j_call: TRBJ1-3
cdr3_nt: TGTGCCAGCAGTGAAGGGGCCTTGAGCTCTGGAAACACCATATATTTT
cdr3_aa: CASSEGALSSGNTIYF

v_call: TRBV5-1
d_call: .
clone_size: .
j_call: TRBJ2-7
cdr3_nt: TGCGCCAGCAGCTTGGGACGGCCCTACAAGCAGTACTTC
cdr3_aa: CASSLGRPYKQYF

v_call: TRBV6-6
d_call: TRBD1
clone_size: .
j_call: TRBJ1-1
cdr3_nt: TGTGCCAGCAGAATCAACGACAGGGGCTGGGACACTGAAGCTTTCTTT
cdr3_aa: CASRINDRGWDTEAFF

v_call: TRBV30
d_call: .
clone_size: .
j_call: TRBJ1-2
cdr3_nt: TGTGCCTGGAGTGTACTCGGACGGAACTATGGCTACACCTTC
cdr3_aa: CAWSVLGRNYGYTF

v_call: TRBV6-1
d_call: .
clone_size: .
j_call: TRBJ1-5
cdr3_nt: TGTGCCAGCAGTGCCGCCTTAAATCAGCCCCAGCATTTT
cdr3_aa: CASSAALNQPQHF

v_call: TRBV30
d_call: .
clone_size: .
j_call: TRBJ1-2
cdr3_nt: TGTGCCTGGAGTGTATTGATGAGGGGTGGCGATGGCTACACCTTC
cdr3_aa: CAWSVLMRGGDGYTF

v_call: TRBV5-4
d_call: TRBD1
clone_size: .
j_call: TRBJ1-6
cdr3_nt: TGTGCCAGCAGCAGCAGAACGGGACAGGGCGCTTCCTATAATTCACCCCTCCACTTT
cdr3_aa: CASSSRTGQGASYNSPLHF

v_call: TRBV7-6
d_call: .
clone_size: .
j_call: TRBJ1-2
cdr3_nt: TGTGCCAGCAGCTTTTCCAGGGAATATGGCTACACCTTC
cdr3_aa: CASSFSREYGYTF

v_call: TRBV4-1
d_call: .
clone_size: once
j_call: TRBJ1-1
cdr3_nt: TGCGCCAGCAGCCAAGAAACAGGGAAGGTGGAAGCTTTCTTT
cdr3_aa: CASSQETGKVEAFF

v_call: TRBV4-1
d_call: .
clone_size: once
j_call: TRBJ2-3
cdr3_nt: TGCGCCAGCAGCCAAGGACTAGAGTCCCCCGATACGCAGTATTTT
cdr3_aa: CASSQGLESPDTQYF

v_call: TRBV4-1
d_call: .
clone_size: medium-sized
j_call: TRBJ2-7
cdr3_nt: TGCGCCAGCAGCCCCTCCGGGACTCATAGCTCCTACGAGCAGTACTTC
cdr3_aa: CASSPSGTHSSYEQYF

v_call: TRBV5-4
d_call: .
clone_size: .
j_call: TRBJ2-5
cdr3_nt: TGTGCCAGCAGCTTGGGGGCCCTTCGGGAGACCCAGTACTTC
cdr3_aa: CASSLGALRETQYF

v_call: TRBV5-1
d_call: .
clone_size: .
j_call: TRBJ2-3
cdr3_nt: TGCGCCAGCAGCCGATGGGGGACATCAAGCACAGATACGCAGTATTTT
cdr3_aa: CASSRWGTSSTDTQYF

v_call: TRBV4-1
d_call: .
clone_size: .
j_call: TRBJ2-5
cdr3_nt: TGCGCCAGCAGCCAAGATGCGGAGGGAGTAGGAGAGACCCAGTACTTC
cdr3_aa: CASSQDAEGVGETQYF

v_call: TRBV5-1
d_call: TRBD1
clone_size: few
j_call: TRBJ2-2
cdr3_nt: TGCGCCAGCAGCTATACAGGGGGCGACACCGGGGAGCTGTTTTTT
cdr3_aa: CASSYTGGDTGELFF